This T cell receptor beta chain was retrieved from a study of CD4 and CD8 cells across lung adenocarcinoma regions listed by TCRdb under 2018. In the study overall: Intratumor heterogeneity of the T cell receptor repertoire was examined by comparing tumor centers with tumor margins.

The donors were patients who had localized lung adenocarcinoma, which is a subtype of non-small cell lung cancer. The margins of localized lung adenocarcinomas were where the samples came from. For TCR repertoire analysis, CD8+ T cells from tumor tissue were profiled separately from CD4+ T cells. Relative to germline, V is missing 4 bases and J is missing 1 base, with 6 bases of the junction outside any gene match. As encoded in the germline V gene, CDR1 is SGHRS while CDR2 is YFSETQ. The CDR3 runs 15 residues from the cysteine to the phenylalanine. Of the read, only the CDR3 DNA is kept; its 45 bases are in frame from base 1. In this sample, this clonotype turned up a few times. What antigen it recognizes has not been identified. No much larger clone exists at a distance of one base, and base qualities are not known. Receptor libraries were prepared by PCR. The instrument given in TCRdb is HiSeq X Ten. Starting from the raw public reads, TCRdb applied fastp trimming at Q25, assembled clones with MiXCR and retained in-frame beta chains. Here each entry gathers all rows of one CDR3 protein and keeps the most common genes and DNA. Counted in this sample were over 9,500 distinct CDR3 sequences; less than 70% of them appeared once. Under 40% of the sample comes from the top ten.

The receptor was isolated from a female donor with lung adenocarcinoma. The CD4 and CD8 labels of this study may be unreliable. The sample taken for sequencing was CD8+ T cells from the margin of a lung tumor. Taken with the paper, the label for cell subset or site translates to: tumor margin region. The chain uses TRBV5-1 and TRBJ2-3, and 7 junction bases match TRBD2. The nucleotide sequence is TGCGCCAGCAGCCTCCAGGGAGGGGGCACAGATACGCAGTATTTT. Its translation reads: CASSLQGGGTDTQYF.